These 21 T cell receptor beta chains were all obtained from the same sample, sequenced in a study of PD-L1 blockade in urothelial cancer. Data came from immunoSEQ multiplex PCR; TCRdb stores just in-frame clones and leaves some out. The data contain some 77,000 clones, about 85% of them singletons. Sample: PBMCs, taken around atezolizumab (anti-PD-L1) treatment. The receptor set was obtained from a woman in her 70s with urothelial cancer.

This chain links TRBV5-1 with TRBJ2-7, with 15 bases lining up with TRBD2. From germline, CDR1 is SGHRS and CDR2 YFSETQ. This CDR3 region has 17 residues. Trimming removed 4 bases from V and 0 bases from J; junction bases left unmatched: 5. Here the CDR3 reads CASSPQGLAGGSYEQYF. The CDR3 DNA follows: TGCGCCAGCAGCCCGCAGGGACTAGCGGGAGGCTCCTACGAGCAGTACTTC.

The CDR3 sequence is CASRSGQFTGELFF. The CDR3 DNA is TGTGCCAGCAGATCGGGACAGTTTACCGGGGAGCTGTTTTTT. The chain carries TRBV25-1 and TRBJ2-2; 7 nucleotides match TRBD1. CDR1 is MGHDK and CDR2 is SYGVNS in the germline V gene. The V and J ends lost 6 bases and 5 bases, in that order; junction bases with no gene match: 6. The CDR3 contains 14 residues.

The V and J genes are TRBV2 and TRBJ2-1; TRBD2 matches at 8 bases. V shed 3 bases, J shed 7 bases, and the junction held 8 bases outside the gene matches. Germline loops: CDR1 SNHLY, CDR2 FYNNEI. CDR3 length equals 15 residues. The CDR3 reads CASSEEAGADNEQFF. CDR3 nucleotides: TGTGCCAGCAGTGAGGAAGCGGGAGCTGATAATGAGCAGTTCTTC.

The gene calls are TRBV7-8 and TRBJ1-2, with no clear D. The CDR3 runs 17 residues. V lost 2 bases, J lost 5 bases, and 21 bases lay in between. CDR1 and CDR2 from the germline V gene are SGHVS and FQNEAQ. The CDR3 nucleotides are TGTGCCAGCAGCTTATATCTAACGACCGACAAGTTGTATGGCTACACCTTC. Translated: CASSLYLTTDKLYGYTF.

CDR3 DNA: TGTGCCAGCAGCGTGGACAGGCAGGCACTCTACACCTTC. The encoded protein is CASSVDRQALYTF. This chain links TRBV2 with TRBJ1-2, with 7 bases matching TRBD1. This CDR3 is 13 amino acids long. In germline, CDR1 is SNHLY, CDR2 FYNNEI. V was pared by 6 bases and J by 10 bases, with 11 bases of the junction left unmatched.

The chain combines TRBV6-1 with TRBJ2-5; 8 bases map to TRBD2. The V gene end was trimmed by 0 bases and the J gene end by 5 bases; junction bases not matched to a gene: 11. Looked up from germline, CDR1 is MNHNS and CDR2 is SASEGT. This CDR3 region has 17 residues. The CDR3 nucleotides read TGTGCCAGCAGTGAAGCCGGGGGGGCAGGTGGGTTCGAGACCCAGTACTTC. Amino acids: CASSEAGGAGGFETQYF.

A note on this clone: The junction does not match germline at one end; this may be a read error. The V and J genes are TRBV28 and TRBJ1-1, with a tentative D call TRBD1 (5 bases). CDR1 and CDR2 from the germline V gene are MDHEN and SYDVKM. The CDR3 has 12 amino acids. The CDR3 protein is CASSPLLSQVAF. CDR3 sequence (DNA): TGTGCCAGCAGTCCCCTGCTCTCACAGGTTGCATTT.

The gene calls are TRBV10-1 and TRBJ2-5; tentatively, D is TRBD1 (5 bases). CDR3 length: 14 residues. The ends were cut back, 3 bases at V and 5 bases at J, with 13 bases in the middle. Germline V gene sequence: CDR1 WNHNN, CDR2 SYGVQD (reference sequence). CDR3 in amino acids: CASSERSPGETQYF. CDR3 bases: TGCGCCAGCAGTGAACGGAGTCCAGGGGAGACCCAGTACTTC.

The chain is built from TRBV6-5 and TRBJ1-2, with TRBD1 as a possible D gene (5 bases). The CDR3 length is 14 residues. Germline V gene sequence: CDR1 MNHEY, CDR2 SVGAGI. V lost 5 bases, J lost 4 bases, and 14 bases lay in between. The CDR3 nucleotides are TGTGCCAGCAGTCCAGGGAGGCTAGTCTATGGCTACACCTTC. Translating gives CASSPGRLVYGYTF.

The chain uses TRBV19 and TRBJ2-3; D may be TRBD1 (6 bases). CDR1 is LNHDA, CDR2 SQIVND, per germline (reference sequence). CDR3 length: 13 amino acids. V gave up 2 bases and J gave up 8 bases, with 11 bases separating them. The CDR3 DNA sequence: TGTGCCAGTAGTATAAAGGGGGAAGGTACGCAGTATTTT. Protein product: CASSIKGEGTQYF.

The V call is TRBV29-1, the J call TRBJ2-1, with TRBD1 matching 9 bases. J was trimmed by 4 bases and V by 7 bases; bases with no gene match: 5. Germline values: CDR1 SQVTM, CDR2 ANQGSEA. The CDR3 totals 13 residues. The CDR3 sequence is CSGRQGGYNEQFF. CDR3 coding DNA: TGCAGCGGCAGACAGGGGGGATACAATGAGCAGTTCTTC.

The chain combines TRBV7-7 with TRBJ2-2; weak D call: TRBD2 (5 bases). Germline V gene data show CDR1 as SSHAT and CDR2 as FNYEAQ (reference sequence). This CDR3 has 16 amino acids. V was shortened by 1 base and J by 3 bases, with 12 bases between the two germline ends. The CDR3 nucleotides are TGTGCCAGCAGCTTAGTGGCGGGTGGAGACACCGGGGAGCTGTTTTTT. It encodes CASSLVAGGDTGELFF.

This clone was seen only a few times. The V call is TRBV27, the J call TRBJ1-2; D is undetermined. The CDR3 consists of 14 residues. Germline assignment: CDR1 MNHEY and CDR2 SMNVEV (reference sequence). The V and J ends lost 3 bases and 3 bases respectively, with 11 bases between them. CDR3 region: CASSFSIRDYGYTF. The CDR3 region has the DNA TGTGCCAGCAGTTTTAGCATCCGCGACTATGGCTACACCTTC.

This chain joins TRBV5-1 and TRBJ2-5; 7 nucleotides agree with TRBD1. Germline CDR1 reads SGHRS; CDR2 reads YFSETQ. The CDR3 runs to 16 residues. V lost 3 bases to trimming and J lost 0 bases; unmatched junction nucleotides: 8. CDR3 region: CASSWGTALHQETQYF. CDR3 DNA: TGCGCCAGCAGCTGGGGGACAGCCTTGCACCAAGAGACCCAGTACTTC.

CDR3: CAWRRGQNQETQYF. The CDR3 coding sequence is TGTGCCTGGAGAAGAGGGCAGAACCAAGAGACCCAGTACTTC. The chain recombines TRBV30 with TRBJ2-5; D perhaps matches TRBD2 (5 bases). This CDR3 has 14 amino acids. Germline CDR1 GTSNPN, CDR2 SVGIG (reference sequence). The germline V and J ends were trimmed by 3 bases and 0 bases, with 11 bases remaining between them.

The chain uses TRBV5-4 and TRBJ2-5, with 7 bases identical to TRBD1. Trimming cost V 0 bases and J 5 bases; bases outside gene matches: 1. The germline gives CDR1 SGHNT, CDR2 YYREEE (reference sequence). The CDR3 loop spans 13 amino acids. For the CDR3, the DNA is TGTGCCAGCAGCTTGGAGGGGGCGGAGACCCAGTACTTC. It translates to CASSLEGAETQYF.

J is TRBJ2-7 and V is TRBV4-2, with D possibly being TRBD2 (5 bases). The CDR3 runs 15 residues. Germline V CDR1 and CDR2: LGHNA, YNFKEQ. The ends were cut back, 0 bases at V and 4 bases at J, with 13 bases in the middle. This CDR3 reads CASSQDLGSGYEQYF. The DNA for the CDR3 is TGTGCCAGCAGCCAAGATCTGGGCAGCGGTTACGAGCAGTACTTC.

The chain links TRBV6-5 to TRBJ1-2; 7 bases line up with TRBD1. The V and J ends lost 6 bases and 7 bases, in that order; junction bases with no gene match: 14. The CDR3 extends over 15 amino acids. Per the germline V gene, CDR1 is MNHEY and CDR2 is SVGAGI. The CDR3 DNA follows: TGTGCCAGCAGCATACGACAGGGCCGGCGGGGTGGCTACACCTTC. Translated, it gives CASSIRQGRRGGYTF.

The chain combines TRBV7-9 with TRBJ2-3, with 8 positions matching TRBD2. The CDR3 spans 19 residues. V shed 1 base and J 0 bases; nucleotides not matched to a gene: 12. Germline CDR1 SEHNR, CDR2 FQNEAQ (reference sequence). CDR3 coding DNA: TGTGCCAGCAGCTTAGTGGGTAGCGGGGATCTAACTAGCACAGATACGCAGTATTTT. This translates into CASSLVGSGDLTSTDTQYF.

The rearrangement joins TRBV6-1 to TRBJ2-5; TRBD2 aligns across 16 bases. Germline V CDR1 and CDR2: MNHNS, SASEGT. The CDR3 has 20 amino acids. V lost 3 bases and J lost 1; bases outside the gene matches: 11. CDR3 nucleotide sequence: TGTGCCAGCAGTGAGACGTCACTGGGACTAGCGGGGGGGCTCCAAGAGACCCAGTACTTC. Translated, it gives CASSETSLGLAGGLQETQYF.

Concerning this clone itself: Other DNA sequences within the sample encode an identical CDR3. The chain employs TRBV5-1 and TRBJ1-2; 7 bases line up with TRBD1. Trimming cost V 0 bases and J 4 bases; bases outside gene matches: 3. CDR1 and CDR2 (germline): SGHRS, YFSETQ. The CDR3 has 14 residues. CDR3 loop: CASSLGQGVYGYTF. CDR3 coding DNA: TGCGCCAGCAGCTTGGGACAGGGAGTCTATGGCTACACCTTC.